This TCR beta chain was identified in a study of CD8 T cells in Susac syndrome. With 6 bases removed from V and 2 bases from J, the gap between germline ends came to 4 bases. The V gene's germline CDR1 is DFQATT and CDR2 SNEGSKA (reference sequence). This CDR3 comprises 11 residues. The authors carried out high-throughput sequencing of TCR beta. They applied it to CD8+ and CD4+ T cells obtained from blood. Reverse transcription of about 0.45 to 1 ug RNA was performed with random hexamers. Amplification of TCR beta CDR3 across 54 Vbeta and 13 Jbeta was performed with immunoSEQ multiplex PCR. Via MiXCR, TCRdb re-called the immunoSEQ multiplex PCR reads, giving one row per CDR3 protein. The table has some 250,000 distinct CDR3 sequences, 90% to 97% seen once.

The clonotype was recovered from a human donor with Susac syndrome. The J gene is TRBJ2-2, the V gene TRBV20-1; D ambiguous. The sample comprised CD4+ T cells from PBMCs. CDR3 sequence (DNA): TGCAGTGCGCGAAACACCGGGGAGCTGTTTTTT. Protein: CSARNTGELFF.